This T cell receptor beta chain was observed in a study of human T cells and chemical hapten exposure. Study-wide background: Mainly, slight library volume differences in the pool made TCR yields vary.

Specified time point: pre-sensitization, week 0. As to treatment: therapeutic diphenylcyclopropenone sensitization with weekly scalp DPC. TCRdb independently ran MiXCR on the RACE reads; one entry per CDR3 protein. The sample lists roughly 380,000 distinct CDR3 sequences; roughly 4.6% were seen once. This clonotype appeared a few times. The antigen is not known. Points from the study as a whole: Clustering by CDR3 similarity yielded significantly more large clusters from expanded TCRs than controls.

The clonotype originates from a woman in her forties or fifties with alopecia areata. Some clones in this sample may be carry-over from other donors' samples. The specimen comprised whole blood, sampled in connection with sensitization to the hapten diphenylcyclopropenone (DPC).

The CDR3 loop is CASISGGTSSYNEQFF. The DNA for the CDR3 is TGTGCCAGCATTAGCGGGGGGACTTCCTCCTACAATGAGCAGTTCTTC. This sequence joins TRBV27 and TRBJ2-1, with 10 bases aligning to TRBD2. V lost 7 bases and J lost 0; bases outside the gene matches: 6. Germline V gene lookup returns CDR1 MNHEY and CDR2 SMNVEV (reference sequence). The CDR3 contains 16 residues.